These T cell receptor beta chains were read from a single sample in a study of early T cells in non-severe SARS-CoV-2 infection. TCRdb re-called the 5' RACE reads through MiXCR, storing one row per CDR3 protein. The table shows about 110,000 distinct CDR3 sequences, with 9% to 13% occurring only once. Input material: whole blood. The receptors stem from an adult who was a healthcare worker with PCR-confirmed SARS-CoV-2 infection or an uninfected control (not recorded which). Both conserved end residues are part of each CDR3. A D gene is named only where the DNA matches it firmly. The size of a clone is reported for some rows only, either as once, few or many, or as a class for expanded clones.

abundance: few
d_gene: NA
len: 15
j_gene: TRBJ1-1
v_gene: TRBV3-1
CDR3aa: CASSQEGLGNTEAFF
CDR3nt: TGTGCCAGCAGCCAAGAGGGCCTCGGGAACACTGAAGCTTTCTTT

abundance: NA
d_gene: TRBD1
len: 15
j_gene: TRBJ1-6
v_gene: TRBV6-6
CDR3aa: CASRPPGTAPSPLHF
CDR3nt: TGTGCCAGCAGACCACCCGGGACAGCCCCCTCACCCCTCCACTTT

abundance: many
d_gene: NA
len: 13
j_gene: TRBJ1-1
v_gene: TRBV7-3
CDR3aa: CASSFLRSTEAFF
CDR3nt: TGTGCCAGCAGCTTCTTAAGGAGCACTGAAGCTTTCTTT

abundance: few
d_gene: NA
len: 13
j_gene: TRBJ1-2
v_gene: TRBV7-9
CDR3aa: CASSPGWKHGYTF
CDR3nt: TGTGCCAGCAGCCCAGGTTGGAAACATGGCTACACCTTC

abundance: many
d_gene: NA
len: 12
j_gene: TRBJ1-2
v_gene: TRBV30
CDR3aa: CAWSSSAYGYTF
CDR3nt: TGTGCCTGGAGTTCAAGCGCCTATGGCTACACCTTC

abundance: many
d_gene: NA
len: 14
j_gene: TRBJ2-3
v_gene: TRBV14
CDR3aa: CASSQGDPRLPQYF
CDR3nt: TGTGCCAGCAGCCAGGGGGACCCTCGGTTACCGCAGTATTTT

abundance: NA
d_gene: TRBD2
len: 14
j_gene: TRBJ2-1
v_gene: TRBV30
CDR3aa: CAGQAGVVSGEQFF
CDR3nt: TGTGCCGGTCAAGCGGGAGTCGTCTCGGGGGAGCAGTTCTTC

abundance: few
d_gene: NA
len: 15
j_gene: TRBJ2-1
v_gene: TRBV3-1
CDR3aa: CASSQAQRLYNEQFF
CDR3nt: TGTGCCAGCAGCCAAGCCCAGCGGCTTTACAATGAGCAGTTCTTC

abundance: few
d_gene: TRBD2
len: 15
j_gene: TRBJ2-1
v_gene: TRBV7-7
CDR3aa: CASSSTSGKGQEQFF
CDR3nt: TGTGCTAGCAGCTCAACTAGCGGGAAGGGGCAAGAGCAGTTCTTC

abundance: many
d_gene: TRBD1
len: 17
j_gene: TRBJ2-3
v_gene: TRBV5-1
CDR3aa: CASSLALRDRVADTQYF
CDR3nt: TGCGCCAGCAGCTTGGCCCTCCGGGACAGGGTAGCAGATACGCAGTATTTT

abundance: many
d_gene: NA
len: 16
j_gene: TRBJ1-6
v_gene: TRBV6-7
CDR3aa: CASKSSPGRANSPLHF
CDR3nt: TGTGCCAGCAAATCTAGTCCGGGGAGGGCAAATTCACCCCTCCACTTT

abundance: many
d_gene: NA
len: 16
j_gene: TRBJ1-6
v_gene: TRBV27
CDR3aa: CASSFSAVTGNSPLHF
CDR3nt: TGTGCCAGCAGTTTTTCGGCTGTAACAGGGAACTCACCCCTCCACTTT

abundance: NA
d_gene: NA
len: 15
j_gene: TRBJ1-3
v_gene: TRBV18
CDR3aa: CASSPGQGSGNTIYF
CDR3nt: TGTGCCAGCTCACCGGGGCAGGGCTCTGGAAACACCATATATTTT

abundance: few
d_gene: NA
len: 12
j_gene: TRBJ2-2
v_gene: TRBV27
CDR3aa: CASSLSVGELFF
CDR3nt: TGTGCCAGCAGTTTATCGGTCGGGGAGCTGTTTTTT

abundance: few
d_gene: NA
len: 15
j_gene: TRBJ2-6
v_gene: TRBV6-1
CDR3aa: CASSAGLSGANVLTF
CDR3nt: TGTGCCAGCAGTGCTGGGCTCTCTGGGGCCAACGTCCTGACTTTC